This T cell receptor beta chain was recorded in a study of spatial heterogeneity in lung cancer. The CDR3 length is 14 residues. V gave up 3 bases and J gave up 0 bases, with 9 bases separating them. Germline CDR1 and CDR2: MDHEN and SYDVKM. This clonotype has a count of ten or more. Time point of the sample: sample taken at primary tumor resection. Unsorted whole RNA from tumor, nontumor lung or frozen PBMC underwent sequencing. From the 5' RACE reads, TCRdb called clonotypes with MiXCR, one entry per CDR3 protein. The table has tens of thousands of distinct CDR3 sequences, more than 6.5% seen once. The chain recombines TRBV28 with TRBJ2-7; D not certain. The material sequenced was PBMCs, taken at surgery. The receptor was isolated from a female donor with early-stage non-small cell lung cancer. The DNA for the CDR3 is TGTGCCAGCAGTTTCTGGACGGACTCCTACGAGCAGTACTTC. This translates into CASSFWTDSYEQYF.